These T cell receptor beta chains were read from a single sample in a study of Ad26.COV2.S vaccination and SARS-CoV-2 variants. TCRdb keeps only in-frame clones here, not all; method: immunoSEQ multiplex PCR. Of roughly 680,000 clones listed, more than 70% are singletons. The material sequenced was peripheral blood, taken in a trial of Ad26.COV2.S vaccine versus placebo. These receptors were collected from a person between 18 and 59 years old who received the Ad26.COV2.S COVID-19 vaccine or a placebo. CDR3s include the opening cysteine and the closing phenylalanine or tryptophan. Fields, in order: clone size, V gene, D gene, J gene, CDR3 DNA, CDR3 protein. D genes are given only for firm matches. The size entry is marked missing in some rows and otherwise reads once, few, many or a size class.

-	TRBV29-1	-	TRBJ2-5	TGCAGCGTTGAAACTAGCCGGGGGACCCAGTACTTC	CSVETSRGTQYF
-	TRBV7-2	-	TRBJ2-6	TGTGCCAGCAGCTTGTTTGCCTCTGGGGCCAACGTCCTGACTTTC	CASSLFASGANVLTF
-	TRBV6-5	-	TRBJ1-5	TGTGCCAGCAGCCGGGGGCAGGATCAGCCCCAGCATTTT	CASSRGQDQPQHF
many	TRBV7-8	TRBD2	TRBJ2-7	TGTGCCAGCAGCTTAGCCCTAGCGGGGAAATTCGAGCAGTACTTC	CASSLALAGKFEQYF
-	TRBV7-9	TRBD1	TRBJ2-3	TGTGCCAGCAGCTTAAGGGGGACAGTCCGCACAGATACGCAGTATTTT	CASSLRGTVRTDTQYF
-	TRBV24-1	-	TRBJ2-3	TGTGCCACCAGTGAGACCGGGACTCCCAATACGCAGTATTTT	CATSETGTPNTQYF
-	TRBV13	-	TRBJ1-1	TGTGCCAGCAGCTTAGGCTCGAGGGTACGGCAAACTGAAGCTTTCTTT	CASSLGSRVRQTEAFF
-	TRBV5-1	-	TRBJ2-7	TGCGCCAGCAGCTTAACCAGCGGTACCTCCTACGAGCAGTACTTC	CASSLTSGTSYEQYF
-	TRBV11-1	TRBD1	TRBJ2-7	TGTGCCAGCAGCTCACCGCCCCGGACAGGGAGCTACGAGCAGTACTTC	CASSSPPRTGSYEQYF
-	TRBV4-1	TRBD1	TRBJ1-1	TGCGCCAGCAGCCAGGACTGGACAGGGATGAACACTGAAGCTTTCTTT	CASSQDWTGMNTEAFF
-	TRBV3-1/TRBV3-2	-	TRBJ2-5	TGTGCCAGCAGCCAAGTTCAGGGGGTGGGAGGGAAGACCCAGTACTTC	CASSQVQGVGGKTQYF
-	TRBV30	TRBD2	TRBJ2-5	TGTGCCTGGAACCCTAGCGGGGGCTCAGAGACCCAGTACTTC	CAWNPSGGSETQYF
-	TRBV12-3/TRBV12-4	-	TRBJ1-2	TGTGCCAGCAGTTTGCACGGATGGTCTGTCACCTTC	CASSLHGWSVTF
-	TRBV18	-	TRBJ2-7	TGTGCCAGCTCACCACCGGCCTCCATCTACGAGCAGTACTTC	CASSPPASIYEQYF
-	TRBV4-1	-	TRBJ1-1	TGCGCCAGCAGCCAAGTGGCCCAGAACACTGAAGCTTTCTTT	CASSQVAQNTEAFF
once	TRBV7-2	TRBD1	TRBJ1-5	TGTGCCAGCAGCTTAGAGGGGGCAAGTCAGCCCCAGCATTTT	CASSLEGASQPQHF
-	TRBV7-9	-	TRBJ1-2	TGTGCCAGCAGCTTAGGGGGGTCCTATGGCTACACCTTC	CASSLGGSYGYTF
few	TRBV18	-	TRBJ2-7	TGTGCCAGCTCATCGACAGCATACGAGCAGTACTTC	CASSSTAYEQYF
-	TRBV7-9	TRBD2	TRBJ2-2	TGTGCCAGCAGCTTTCTTCCGGGACTAGCTGACACCGGGGAGCTGTTTTTT	CASSFLPGLADTGELFF
-	TRBV10-3	-	TRBJ1-1	TGTGCCATCAGTGATCTGGGGACGATGACCACTGAAGCTTTCTTT	CAISDLGTMTTEAFF
-	TRBV4-1	-	TRBJ1-4	TGCGCCAGCAGCCAAGTACGGTTTCACCTGGATGAAAAACTGTTTTTT	CASSQVRFHLDEKLFF
few	TRBV5-1	-	TRBJ2-2	TGCGCCAGCAGCCCGGTTGGGGACACCGGGGAGCTGTTTTTT	CASSPVGDTGELFF
-	TRBV29-1	-	TRBJ2-2	TGCAGCGTTGAAGCCATGACAGGCGGGGAGCTGTTTTTT	CSVEAMTGGELFF
few	TRBV25-1	-	TRBJ1-3	TGTGCCAGCAGTGAATTGGAGTCTGGAAACACCATATATTTT	CASSELESGNTIYF
-	TRBV5-1	-	TRBJ2-7	TGCGCCAGCAGCGCCGTGCTATCCTACGAGCAGTACTTC	CASSAVLSYEQYF
-	TRBV7-6	TRBD1	TRBJ1-2	TGTGCCAGCAGCGGTACAGGGGGCGCTAACTATGGCTACACCTTC	CASSGTGGANYGYTF
-	TRBV5-1	TRBD1	TRBJ2-7	TGCGCCAGCAGCTTGGCCTATGGGACAGGGGTCTACGAGCAGTACTTC	CASSLAYGTGVYEQYF
-	TRBV4-2	TRBD1	TRBJ2-7	TGTGCCAGCAGCCTCCGGACAGGGGGCTTTTACGAGCAGTACTTC	CASSLRTGGFYEQYF
-	TRBV3-1/TRBV3-2	TRBD2	TRBJ2-5	TGTGCCAGCAGCTCATTAGCGGGAAAAACCCAGTACTTC	CASSSLAGKTQYF
-	TRBV5-1	TRBD2	TRBJ2-1	TGCGCCAGCAGCTCGGGACTAGCGGGACCCAATGAGCAGTTCTTC	CASSSGLAGPNEQFF
-	TRBV30	TRBD1	TRBJ1-2	TGTGCCTGGAGGGACAGGGCCGTCTTCTATGGCTACACCTTC	CAWRDRAVFYGYTF
few	TRBV14	-	TRBJ1-1	TGTGCCAGCAGCCAAGAGCTTCTCATCGGACAGAACACTGAAGCTTTCTTT	CASSQELLIGQNTEAFF
once	TRBV29-1	-	TRBJ1-1	TGCAGCGTTGGGTACGGGGAGAACACTGAAGCTTTCTTT	CSVGYGENTEAFF
-	TRBV2	-	TRBJ1-4	TGTGCCAGCAGACGGACTAATGAAAAACTGTTTTTT	CASRRTNEKLFF
-	TRBV12-5	TRBD2	TRBJ2-5	TGTGCTAGTGATCCGGGGGGTTCCCAAGAGACCCAGTACTTC	CASDPGGSQETQYF
-	TRBV2	-	TRBJ1-1	TGTGCCAGCCCCCTGGGACGGATTCTCCTGAACACTGAAGCTTTCTTT	CASPLGRILLNTEAFF
-	TRBV5-1	-	TRBJ1-5	TGCGCCAGCAGCTTGATCGGGGGGCAGAATCAGCCCCAGCATTTT	CASSLIGGQNQPQHF
-	TRBV7-9	-	TRBJ1-2	TGTGCCAGCAGCTTACCAGGGAAGATTGGCTACACCTTC	CASSLPGKIGYTF
-	TRBV27	-	TRBJ1-5	TGTGCCAGCCGGGACCCGGGCAGCAATCAGCCCCAGCATTTT	CASRDPGSNQPQHF
-	TRBV15	TRBD2	TRBJ2-3	TGTGCCACCAGCAGAGATGAAGGGACTAGCGGGAGTAAGGAAGATACGCAGTATTTT	CATSRDEGTSGSKEDTQYF
-	TRBV30	TRBD1	TRBJ2-7	TGTGCCTGGAGTGGACCCCCAGAGGGGGCGCGTAGTGAATACTTC	CAWSGPPEGARSEYF
-	TRBV18	TRBD1	TRBJ2-2	TGTGCCAGCTCACTAGCTCTTTTCGGGACAGGGAACACCGGGGAGCTGTTTTTT	CASSLALFGTGNTGELFF
-	TRBV10-3	TRBD1	TRBJ2-7	TGTGCCATCAGTCGGGGACAGACCCTCTACGAGCAGTACTTC	CAISRGQTLYEQYF
-	TRBV5-1	-	TRBJ2-7	TGCGCCAGCAGCTTGGACTTTGGGTGGACGTCCTACGAGCAGTACTTC	CASSLDFGWTSYEQYF
once	TRBV7-2	-	TRBJ1-2	TGTGCCAGCAGCTTACAGGGGAGATATGGCTACACCTTC	CASSLQGRYGYTF